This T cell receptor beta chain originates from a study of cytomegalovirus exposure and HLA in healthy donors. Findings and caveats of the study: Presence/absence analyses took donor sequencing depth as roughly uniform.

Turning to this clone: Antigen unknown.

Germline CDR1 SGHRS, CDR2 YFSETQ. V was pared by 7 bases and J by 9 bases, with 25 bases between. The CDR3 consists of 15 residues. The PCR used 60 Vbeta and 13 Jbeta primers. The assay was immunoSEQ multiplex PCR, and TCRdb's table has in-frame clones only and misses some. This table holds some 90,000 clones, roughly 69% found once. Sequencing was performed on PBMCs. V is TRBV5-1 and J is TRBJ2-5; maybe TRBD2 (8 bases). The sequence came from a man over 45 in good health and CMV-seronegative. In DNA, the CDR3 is TGCGCCAGCGCCGATCTTGCGGGGGGACAGCCGGCCCAGTACTTC. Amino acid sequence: CASADLAGGQPAQYF.